The 3 T cell receptor beta chains presented below share a single source sample, sequenced in a study of blood T cells in healthy people across ages. Primed by a sample-barcoded 5' primer and a J-beta primer mix, a second PCR proceeded for 7 to 11 cycles. From the 5' RACE reads, TCRdb called clonotypes with MiXCR, one entry per CDR3 protein. The profile shows under 850,000 distinct CDR3 sequences, roughly 40% of them singletons. Sequencing input: blood. The source of these receptors is a man between 18 and 29 years old in good health.

This clonotype was detected a few times. The V and J genes are TRBV25-1 and TRBJ1-3; possible D gene TRBD1, 5 bases. This CDR3 spans 11 amino acids. V lost 7 bases and J 8 bases, leaving 9 bases between the germline ends. The V gene's germline CDR1 is MGHDK and CDR2 SYGVNS. CDR3 sequence (DNA): TGTGCCAGCACCTGGGGGGACACCATATATTTT. Residues: CASTWGDTIYF.

This clonotype was recorded a few times. The rearrangement uses TRBV5-4 and TRBJ2-7; 8 bases are shared with TRBD2. Germline-derived CDR1 and CDR2 are SGHNT and YYREEE (reference sequence). The V segment lost 0 bases and the J segment 7 bases; nucleotides outside the gene matches: 12. The CDR3 loop spans 16 amino acids. This CDR3 reads CASSLDGAGVYNEQYF. For the CDR3, the DNA is TGTGCCAGCAGCTTGGATGGAGCGGGGGTATACAATGAGCAGTACTTC.

This clonotype appeared a few times. The chain has TRBV4-1 and TRBJ2-3; 12 bases align to TRBD1. This CDR3 region has 17 residues. Trimming at V came to 5 bases and at J to 3 bases, leaving 9 bases not matched to a gene. Germline assignment: CDR1 MGHRA and CDR2 YSYEKL. CDR3 sequence: CASSDRDRGRRTDTQYF. CDR3 DNA: TGCGCCAGCAGCGACCGGGACAGGGGGCGCAGGACAGATACGCAGTATTTT.